The source of this T cell receptor (beta chain) is a study of a mutant IDH1 vaccine in newly diagnosed glioma. The time point: baseline, week 1 (first vaccination visit). Treatment here: pre-vaccination baseline after standard-of-care therapy. Germline-derived CDR1 and CDR2 are LGHNA and YNFKEQ. V lost 0 bases to trimming and J lost 4 bases, with 7 bases between them. This CDR3 spans 13 amino acids. Repertoires were generated with immunoSEQ multiplex PCR, while TCRdb's copy carries only in-frame clones and drops some. Counted here are some 100,000 clones, 83% occurring once; the ten biggest clones make up 7% to 9%.

The J gene is TRBJ2-7, the V gene TRBV4-2; D remains unclear. The TCR was taken from a woman between 45 and 65 years old with glioma. Material: PBMCs, obtained from a glioma patient treated with radiotherapy, temozolomide or both. The CDR3 coding sequence is TGTGCCAGCAGCCAAGATCTCGGGTACGAGCAGTACTTC. Translation gives CASSQDLGYEQYF.